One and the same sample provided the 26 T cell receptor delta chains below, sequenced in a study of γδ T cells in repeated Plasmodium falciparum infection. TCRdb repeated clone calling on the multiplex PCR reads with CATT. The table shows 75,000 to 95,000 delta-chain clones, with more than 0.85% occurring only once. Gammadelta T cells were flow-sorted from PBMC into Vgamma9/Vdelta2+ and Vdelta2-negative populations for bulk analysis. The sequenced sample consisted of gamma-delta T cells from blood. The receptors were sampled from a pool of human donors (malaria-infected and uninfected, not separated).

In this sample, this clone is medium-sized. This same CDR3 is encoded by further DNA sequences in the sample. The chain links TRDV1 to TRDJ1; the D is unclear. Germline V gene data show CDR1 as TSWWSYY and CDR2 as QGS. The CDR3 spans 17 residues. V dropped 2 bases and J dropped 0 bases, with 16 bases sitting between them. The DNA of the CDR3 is TGTGCTCTTGGGGAATATGAGGGGTCCCTAAACACCGATAAACTCATCTTT. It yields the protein CALGEYEGSLNTDKLIF.

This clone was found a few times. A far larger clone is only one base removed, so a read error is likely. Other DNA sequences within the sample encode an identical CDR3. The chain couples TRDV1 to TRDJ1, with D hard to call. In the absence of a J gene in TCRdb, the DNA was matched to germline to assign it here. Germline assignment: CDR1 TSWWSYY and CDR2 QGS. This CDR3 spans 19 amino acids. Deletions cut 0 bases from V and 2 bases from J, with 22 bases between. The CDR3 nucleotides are TGTGCTCTTGGGGAACTTGCGACGTCCGGCGCTGGCTTGACCGATAAACTCATCTTT. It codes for CALGELATSGAGLTDKLIF.

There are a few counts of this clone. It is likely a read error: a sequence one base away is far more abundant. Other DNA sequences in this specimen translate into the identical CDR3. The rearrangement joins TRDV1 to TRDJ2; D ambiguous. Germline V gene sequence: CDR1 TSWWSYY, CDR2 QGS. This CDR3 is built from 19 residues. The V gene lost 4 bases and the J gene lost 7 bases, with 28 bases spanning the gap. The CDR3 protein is CALGGRREHTGCCEAQLFF. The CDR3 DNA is TGTGCTCTTGGGGGAAGGAGGGAGCACACCGGCTGTTGCGAAGCACAACTCTTCTTT.

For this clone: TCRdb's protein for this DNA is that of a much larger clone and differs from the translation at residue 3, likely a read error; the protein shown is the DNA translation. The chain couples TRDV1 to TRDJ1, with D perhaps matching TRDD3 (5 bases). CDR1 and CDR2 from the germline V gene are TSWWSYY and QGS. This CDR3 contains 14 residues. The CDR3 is CARGEPDPLLKLIF. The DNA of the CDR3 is TGTGCTCGTGGGGAACCGGATCCTTTGCTGAAACTCATCTTT.

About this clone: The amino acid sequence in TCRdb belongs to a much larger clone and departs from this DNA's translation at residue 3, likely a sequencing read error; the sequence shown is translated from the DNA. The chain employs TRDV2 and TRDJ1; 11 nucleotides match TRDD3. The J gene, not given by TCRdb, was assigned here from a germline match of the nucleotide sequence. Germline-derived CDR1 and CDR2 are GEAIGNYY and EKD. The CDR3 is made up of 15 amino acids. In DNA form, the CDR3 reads TGTGCCCGTGACAGCCTGGGGGATACCGACGATAAACTCATCTTT. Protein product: CARDSLGDTDDKLIF.

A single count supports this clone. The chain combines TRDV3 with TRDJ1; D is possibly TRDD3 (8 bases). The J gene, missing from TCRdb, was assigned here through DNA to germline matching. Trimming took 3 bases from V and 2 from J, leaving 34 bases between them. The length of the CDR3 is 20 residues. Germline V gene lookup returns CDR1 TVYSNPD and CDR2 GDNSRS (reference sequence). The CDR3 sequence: CALPSDRSYRGYSFTDKLIF. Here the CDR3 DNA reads TGTGCCTTGCCTTCAGATCGTTCCTACAGGGGATACTCATTTACCGATAAACTCATCTTT.

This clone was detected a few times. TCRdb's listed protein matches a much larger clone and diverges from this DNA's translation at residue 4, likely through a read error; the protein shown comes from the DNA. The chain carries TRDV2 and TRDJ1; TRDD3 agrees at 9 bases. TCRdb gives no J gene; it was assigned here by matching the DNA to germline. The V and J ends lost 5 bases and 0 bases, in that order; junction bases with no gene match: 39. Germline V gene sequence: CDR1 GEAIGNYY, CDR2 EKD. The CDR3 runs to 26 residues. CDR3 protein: CACGYRPSPFLGDRGVPKLYTDKLIF. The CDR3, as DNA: TGTGCCTGTGGCTACAGGCCTTCTCCATTCCTGGGGGATCGGGGGGTGCCGAAGTTGTACACCGATAAACTCATCTTT.

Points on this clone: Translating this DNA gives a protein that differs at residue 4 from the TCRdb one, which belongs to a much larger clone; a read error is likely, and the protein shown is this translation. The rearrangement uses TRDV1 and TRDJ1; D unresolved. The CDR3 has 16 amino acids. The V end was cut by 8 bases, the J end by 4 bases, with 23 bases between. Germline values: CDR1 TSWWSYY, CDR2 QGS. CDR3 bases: TGTGCTCTTAGGACCATGCTGGCCTATCGTTTCGATAAACTCATCTTT. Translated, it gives CALRTMLAYRFDKLIF.

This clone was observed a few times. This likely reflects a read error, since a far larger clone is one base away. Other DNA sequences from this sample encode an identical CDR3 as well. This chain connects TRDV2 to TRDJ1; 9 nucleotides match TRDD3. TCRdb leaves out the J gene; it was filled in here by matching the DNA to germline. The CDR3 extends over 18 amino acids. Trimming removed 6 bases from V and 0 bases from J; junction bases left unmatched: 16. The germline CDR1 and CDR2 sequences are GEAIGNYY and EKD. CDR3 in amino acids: CACSSLGTGGPYTDKLIF. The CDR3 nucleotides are TGTGCCTGTTCCTCCTTGGGTACTGGGGGACCTTACACCGATAAACTCATCTTT.

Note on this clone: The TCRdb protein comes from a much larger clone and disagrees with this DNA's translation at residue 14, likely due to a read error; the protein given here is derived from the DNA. Here the CDR3 DNA reads TGTGCTCTTGGGGAATGCCACCTAGACCGCGGGGGATACAGGTACACCGATAAACTCATCTTT. Amino acids: CALGECHLDRGGYRYTDKLIF. This rearrangement joins TRDV1 to TRDJ1, with 9 bases matching TRDD3. The J gene, absent from TCRdb, was called here by matching the DNA to germline. The length of the CDR3 is 21 residues. The V gene's germline CDR1 is TSWWSYY and CDR2 QGS. The V segment lost 2 bases and the J segment 0 bases; nucleotides outside the gene matches: 19.

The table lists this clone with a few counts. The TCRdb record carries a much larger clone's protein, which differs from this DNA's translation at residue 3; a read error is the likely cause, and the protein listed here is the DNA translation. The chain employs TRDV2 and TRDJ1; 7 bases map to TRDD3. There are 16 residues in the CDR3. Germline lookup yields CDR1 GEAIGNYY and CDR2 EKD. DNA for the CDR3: TGTGCCTTTGACCCCTTGGGGGACCGGTACACCGATAAACTAATCTTT. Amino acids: CAFDPLGDRYTDKLIF.

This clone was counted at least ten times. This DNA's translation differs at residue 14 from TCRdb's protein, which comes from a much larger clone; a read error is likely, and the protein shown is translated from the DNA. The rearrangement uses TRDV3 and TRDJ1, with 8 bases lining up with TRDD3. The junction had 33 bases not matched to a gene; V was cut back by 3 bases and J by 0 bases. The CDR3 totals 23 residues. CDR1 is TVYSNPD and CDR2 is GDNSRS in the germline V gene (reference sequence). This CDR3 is CAFPTGFPRPHWGVRSYTDKLIF. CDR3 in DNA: TGTGCCTTCCCCACCGGGTTCCCGAGGCCCCACTGGGGGGTACGCTCGTACACCGATAAACTCATCTTT.

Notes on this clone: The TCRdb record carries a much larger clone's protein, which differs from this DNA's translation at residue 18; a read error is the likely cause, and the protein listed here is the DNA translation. CDR3 DNA: TGTGCCTTTACTGGCCTTCCTATTATCGTTAGCCCAAGAACGACCGATAAACACATCTTT. Translated: CAFTGLPIIVSPRTTDKHIF. The rearrangement links TRDV3 to TRDJ1; 8 positions agree with TRDD2. CDR3 length: 20 residues. Looked up from germline, CDR1 is TVYSNPD and CDR2 is GDNSRS (reference sequence).

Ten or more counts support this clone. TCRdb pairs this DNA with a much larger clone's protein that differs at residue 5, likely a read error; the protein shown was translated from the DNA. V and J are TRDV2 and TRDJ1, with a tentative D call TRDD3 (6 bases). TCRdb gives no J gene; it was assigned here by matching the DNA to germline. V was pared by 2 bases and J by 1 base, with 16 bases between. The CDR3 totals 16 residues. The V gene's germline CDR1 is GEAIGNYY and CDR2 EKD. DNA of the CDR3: TGTGCCTGTGACATGGGGATTTATAGGATCACCGATAAACTCATCTTT. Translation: CACDMGIYRITDKLIF.

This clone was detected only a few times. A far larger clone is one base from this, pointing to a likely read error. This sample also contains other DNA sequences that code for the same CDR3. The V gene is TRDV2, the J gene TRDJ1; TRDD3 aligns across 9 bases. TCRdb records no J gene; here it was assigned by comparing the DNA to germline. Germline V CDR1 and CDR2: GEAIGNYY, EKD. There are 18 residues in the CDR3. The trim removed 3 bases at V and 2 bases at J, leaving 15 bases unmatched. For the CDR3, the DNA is TGTGCCTGTGACGGAATCGAAACACTGGGGGACTATACCGATAAACTCATCTTT. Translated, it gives CACDGIETLGDYTDKLIF.

In DNA form, the CDR3 reads TGTGCTCTTGGGGAATATCCGGAGGGTGGGGGATTCCCCGATAAACTCATCTTT. Translation: CALGEYPEGGGFPDKLIF. This chain joins TRDV1 and TRDJ1, with 8 bases aligning to TRDD3. In the absence of a J gene in TCRdb, the DNA was matched to germline to assign it here. Germline V CDR1 and CDR2: TSWWSYY, QGS. V shed 2 bases and J 3 bases; nucleotides not matched to a gene: 14. This CDR3 spans 18 amino acids.

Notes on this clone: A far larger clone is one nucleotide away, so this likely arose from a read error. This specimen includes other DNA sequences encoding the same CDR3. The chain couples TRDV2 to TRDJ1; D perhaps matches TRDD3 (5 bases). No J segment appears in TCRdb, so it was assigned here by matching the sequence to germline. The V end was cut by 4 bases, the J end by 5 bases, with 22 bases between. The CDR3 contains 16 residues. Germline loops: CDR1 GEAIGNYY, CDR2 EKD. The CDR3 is CACDTVDGGRADKLIF. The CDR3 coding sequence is TGTGCCTGTGATACCGTCGACGGGGGTAGGGCGGATAAACTCATCTTT.

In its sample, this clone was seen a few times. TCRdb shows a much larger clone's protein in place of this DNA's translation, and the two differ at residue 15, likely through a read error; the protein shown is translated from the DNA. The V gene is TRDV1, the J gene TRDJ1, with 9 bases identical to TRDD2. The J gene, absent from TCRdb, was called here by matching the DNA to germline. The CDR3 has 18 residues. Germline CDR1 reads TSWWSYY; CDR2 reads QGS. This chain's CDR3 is CALGNLPTKSTYTDELIF. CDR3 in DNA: TGTGCTCTTGGGAACCTTCCTACGAAGTCTACGTACACCGATGAACTCATCTTT.

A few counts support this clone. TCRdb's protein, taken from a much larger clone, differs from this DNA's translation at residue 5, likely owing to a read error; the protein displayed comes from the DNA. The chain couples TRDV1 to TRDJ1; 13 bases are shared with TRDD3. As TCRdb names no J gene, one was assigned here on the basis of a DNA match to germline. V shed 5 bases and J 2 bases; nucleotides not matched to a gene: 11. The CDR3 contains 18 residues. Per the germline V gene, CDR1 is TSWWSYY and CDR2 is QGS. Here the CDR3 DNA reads TGTGCTCTTGGGCTCCGACCCGTACTGGGGGATACGACCGATAAACTCATCTTT. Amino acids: CALGLRPVLGDTTDKLIF.

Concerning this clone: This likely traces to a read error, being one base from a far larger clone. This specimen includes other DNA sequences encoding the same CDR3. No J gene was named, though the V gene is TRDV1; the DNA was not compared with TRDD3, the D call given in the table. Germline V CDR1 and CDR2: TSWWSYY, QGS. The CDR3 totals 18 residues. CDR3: CALGELPWGINRIDKLIF. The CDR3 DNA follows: TGTGCTCTTGGGGAACTTCCCTGGGGGATAAATAGGATCGATAAACTCATCTTC.

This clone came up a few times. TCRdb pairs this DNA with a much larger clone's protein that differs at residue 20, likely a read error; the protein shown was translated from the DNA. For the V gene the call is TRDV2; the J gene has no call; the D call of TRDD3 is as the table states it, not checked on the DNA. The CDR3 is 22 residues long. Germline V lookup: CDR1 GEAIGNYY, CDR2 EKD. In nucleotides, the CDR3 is TGTGCCTGTGACACCGCTGAAAGGGGTGGGGGACCCCTCTCCTGGGACACCCGACAGAGGTTTTTC. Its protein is CACDTAERGGGPLSWDTRQRFF.

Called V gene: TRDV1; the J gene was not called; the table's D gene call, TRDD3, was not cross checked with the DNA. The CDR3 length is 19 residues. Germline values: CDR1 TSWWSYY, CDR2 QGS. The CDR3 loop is CALGEPDRGGRLQTFSLHF. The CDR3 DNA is TGTGCTCTTGGGGAACCGGACCGGGGGGGACGCCTTCAAACATTCAGCCTCCACTTT.

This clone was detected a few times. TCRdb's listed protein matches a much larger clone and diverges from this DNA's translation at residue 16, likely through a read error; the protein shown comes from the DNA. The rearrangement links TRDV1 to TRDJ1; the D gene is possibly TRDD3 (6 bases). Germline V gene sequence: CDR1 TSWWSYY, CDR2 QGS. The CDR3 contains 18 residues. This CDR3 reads CALGEASGEAKYTDKPIF. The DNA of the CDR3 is TGTGCTCTTGGGGAAGCTTCGGGGGAGGCCAAGTACACCGATAAACCCATCTTT.

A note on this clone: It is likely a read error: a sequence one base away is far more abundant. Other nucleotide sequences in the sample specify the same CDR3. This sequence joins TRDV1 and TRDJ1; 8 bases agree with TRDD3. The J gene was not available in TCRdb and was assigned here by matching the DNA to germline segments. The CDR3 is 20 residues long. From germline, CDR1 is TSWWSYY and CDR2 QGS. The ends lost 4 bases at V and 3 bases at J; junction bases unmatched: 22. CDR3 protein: CALGGTFYPQLGESADKLIF. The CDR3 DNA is TGTGCTCTTGGGGGAACCTTCTACCCTCAGCTGGGGGAAAGCGCCGATAAACTCATCTTT.

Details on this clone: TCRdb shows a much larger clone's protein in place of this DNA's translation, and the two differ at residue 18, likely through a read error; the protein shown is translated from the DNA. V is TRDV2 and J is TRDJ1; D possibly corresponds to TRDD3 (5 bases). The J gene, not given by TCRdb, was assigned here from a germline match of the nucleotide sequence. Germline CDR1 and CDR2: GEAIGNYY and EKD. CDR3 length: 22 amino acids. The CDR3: CACDTVSRGSVPVYLDTGKLIF. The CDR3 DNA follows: TGTGCCTGTGACACTGTTTCCAGGGGGTCAGTACCGGTTTATCTAGACACCGGTAAACTCATCTTT.

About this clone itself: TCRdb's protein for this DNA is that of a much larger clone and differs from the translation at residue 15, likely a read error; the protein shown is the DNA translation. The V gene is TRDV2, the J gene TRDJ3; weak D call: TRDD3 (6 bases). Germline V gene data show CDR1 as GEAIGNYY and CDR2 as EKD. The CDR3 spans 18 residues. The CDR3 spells CACDTWGPKDWDTRKMFF. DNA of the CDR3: TGTGCCTGTGACACCTGGGGCCCCAAGGACTGGGACACCCGAAAGATGTTTTTC.